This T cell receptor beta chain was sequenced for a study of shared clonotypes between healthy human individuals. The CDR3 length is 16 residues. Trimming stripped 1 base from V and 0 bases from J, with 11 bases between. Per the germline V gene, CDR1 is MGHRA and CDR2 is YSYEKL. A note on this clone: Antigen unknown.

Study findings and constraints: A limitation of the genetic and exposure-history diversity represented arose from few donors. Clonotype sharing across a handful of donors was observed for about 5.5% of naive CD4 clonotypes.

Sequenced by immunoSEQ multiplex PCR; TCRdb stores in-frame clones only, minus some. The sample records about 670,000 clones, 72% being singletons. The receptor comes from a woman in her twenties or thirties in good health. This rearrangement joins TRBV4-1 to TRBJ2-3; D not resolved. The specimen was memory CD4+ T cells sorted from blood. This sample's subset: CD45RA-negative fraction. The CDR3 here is CASSQVSSASTDTQYF. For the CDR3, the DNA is TGCGCCAGCAGCCAAGTTTCGAGCGCTAGCACAGATACGCAGTATTTT.